One sample yielded the 15 T cell receptor beta chains listed below, sequenced in a study of blood T cell repertoires in COVID-19. Only in-frame clones appear in the TCRdb table, and some are missing; sequencing was by immunoSEQ multiplex PCR. The sample comprises 120,000 to 150,000 clones, approximately 85% of which are singletons, and 6.5% to 9.5% rests with the top ten. Specimen: peripheral blood. The receptors originated from a woman aged 55-69 years with COVID-19, enrolled during active disease.

The chain employs TRBV4-1 and TRBJ2-7; TRBD1 aligns across 9 bases. In germline, CDR1 is MGHRA, CDR2 YSYEKL. V shed 0 bases, J shed 2 bases, and the junction held 2 bases outside the gene matches. The length of the CDR3 is 15 residues. The CDR3 DNA reads as TGCGCCAGCAGCCAAGATTGGGACAGGGCCTACGAGCAGTACTTC. Its translation: CASSQDWDRAYEQYF.

The chain carries TRBV11-2 and TRBJ2-7; 7 nucleotides agree with TRBD1. J lost 6 bases, V lost 5 bases, and 10 bases had no gene match. The length of the CDR3 is 14 residues. Germline V gene data show CDR1 as SGHAT and CDR2 as FQNNGV. CDR3 region: CASSLDRAVSEQYF. In DNA, the CDR3 is TGTGCCAGCAGCCTCGACAGGGCCGTTTCCGAGCAGTACTTC.

The V gene is TRBV20-1, the J gene TRBJ1-1; D gene uncertain. V lost 2 bases, J lost 3 bases, and 4 bases lay in between. This CDR3 spans 11 amino acids. In germline, CDR1 is DFQATT, CDR2 SNEGSKA (reference sequence). The CDR3 here is CSARPDTEAFF. For the CDR3, the DNA is TGCAGTGCTAGACCCGACACTGAAGCTTTCTTT.

The chain links TRBV5-4 to TRBJ1-1, with 7 bases that match TRBD1. From germline, CDR1 is SGHNT and CDR2 YYREEE (reference sequence). Trimming at V came to 5 bases and at J to 3 bases, leaving 7 bases not matched to a gene. The CDR3 length is 14 residues. CDR3 region: CASSPERGHTEAFF. The CDR3 DNA reads as TGTGCCAGCAGTCCCGAGAGGGGGCACACTGAAGCTTTCTTT. The full variable domain, completed using reference TRBV5-4 and TRBJ1-1, is ETGVTQSPTHLIKTRGQQVTLRCSSQSGHNTVSWYQQALGQGPQFIFQYYREEENGRGNFPPRFSGLQFPNYSSELNVNALELDDSALYLCASSPERGHTEAFFGQGTRLTVV.

J is TRBJ2-7 and V is TRBV7-6, with 11 positions matching TRBD2. Germline trimming cut 4 bases from V and 3 bases from J; bases unmatched to any gene: 5. This CDR3 comprises 15 residues. CDR1 is SGHVS and CDR2 is FNYEAQ in the germline V gene. The CDR3 sequence is CASSSLAGGLYEQYF. The CDR3 DNA reads TGTGCCAGCAGCTCGTTAGCGGGGGGGCTCTACGAGCAGTACTTC.

CDR3 sequence reads: CASSLARRQARGYTF. The CDR3 nucleotides are TGTGCCAGCAGCTTAGCGCGTCGGCAGGCCCGGGGCTACACCTTC. This chain links TRBV7-2 with TRBJ1-2; D is undetermined. V was pared by 0 bases and J by 8 bases, with 16 bases between. Germline loops: CDR1 SGHTA, CDR2 FQGNSA. The CDR3 has 15 residues.

The V call is TRBV7-9, the J call TRBJ1-6; 9 bases map to TRBD1. This CDR3 comprises 16 residues. Trimming cost V 4 bases and J 5 bases; bases outside gene matches: 6. Per germline, CDR1 SEHNR and CDR2 FQNEAQ (reference sequence). CDR3 in DNA: TGTGCCAGCAGCTCACCCAGGACAGGGGATAATTCACCCCTCCACTTT. This codes for CASSSPRTGDNSPLHF.

The V and J genes are TRBV7-9 and TRBJ2-5; 8 bases align to TRBD1. Germline-derived CDR1 and CDR2 are SEHNR and FQNEAQ (reference sequence). The CDR3 has 14 residues. V gave up 6 bases and J gave up 3 bases; unmatched junction bases: 6. The CDR3 loop is CASRLTGDKETQYF. CDR3 DNA sequence: TGTGCCAGCAGATTGACAGGGGATAAAGAGACCCAGTACTTC.

This sequence joins TRBV4-1 and TRBJ2-4; unclear D gene. This CDR3 has 13 residues. The V gene lost 3 bases and the J gene lost 6 bases, with 9 bases spanning the gap. The germline V gene has CDR1 MGHRA and CDR2 YSYEKL. The CDR3 loop reads CASSHPSGNIQYF. CDR3 nucleotides: TGCGCCAGCAGCCACCCCTCGGGAAACATTCAGTACTTC.

In DNA, the CDR3 is TGTGCCAGCAGCTTGGACAGGGCGGGAAAACTGTTTTTT. Its protein product is CASSLDRAGKLFF. V usage is TRBV5-4 and J usage is TRBJ1-4; tentatively, D is TRBD1 (6 bases). Trimming removed 0 bases at V and 10 bases at J, with 10 bases between. CDR3 size: 13 residues. CDR1 is SGHNT, CDR2 YYREEE, per germline (reference sequence).

The CDR3: CASSKGENQGTEAFF. DNA for the CDR3: TGTGCCAGCAGCAAAGGGGAAAATCAGGGGACTGAAGCTTTCTTT. V gene TRBV3-1 (or the pseudogene TRBV3-2) combines with J gene TRBJ1-1, with D possibly being TRBD1 (6 bases). V dropped 5 bases and J dropped 5 bases, with 18 bases sitting between them. Germline V gene sequence: CDR1 LGHDT, CDR2 YNNKEL (reference sequence). CDR3 length equals 15 residues.

This clone appeared once. The rearrangement uses TRBV11-3 and TRBJ2-3, with TRBD1 matching over 8 bases. CDR1 is SGHNT, CDR2 YENEEA, per germline. The CDR3 consists of 16 residues. J lost 5 bases, V lost 5 bases, and 12 bases had no gene match. This CDR3 reads CASSPGQGSRIDTQYF. DNA of the CDR3: TGTGCCAGCAGCCCAGGACAGGGATCTAGAATAGATACGCAGTATTTT.

The chain uses TRBV21-1 and TRBJ1-3; TRBD1 is the table's D call, not checked against the DNA. TRBV21-1 is shown as a pseudogene. This CDR3 contains 15 residues. CDR3 DNA: TGTGCCAGCAGCAAAGGGGACACCTCTGGAAACACCATATATTTT. It specifies CASSKGDTSGNTIYF.

This chain connects TRBV7-6 to TRBJ1-2; D unresolved. Germline CDR1 is SGHVS and CDR2 is FNYEAQ. This CDR3 region has 15 residues. Trimming left V 1 base short and J 7 bases short, with 16 bases between. The CDR3 loop reads CASSLGGQRVFGYTF. CDR3 in DNA: TGTGCCAGCAGCTTAGGAGGGCAGAGGGTCTTTGGCTACACCTTC.

The J gene is TRBJ1-6, the V gene TRBV7-3, with a weak D call TRBD1 (6 bases). The germline V and J ends were trimmed by 1 base and 10 bases, with 14 bases remaining between them. Germline CDR1 and CDR2: SGHTA and FQGTGA. CDR3 length: 15 amino acids. CDR3: CASSLSGQGTSPLHF. The CDR3 bases are TGTGCCAGCAGCTTAAGTGGCCAGGGGACCTCACCCCTCCACTTT.